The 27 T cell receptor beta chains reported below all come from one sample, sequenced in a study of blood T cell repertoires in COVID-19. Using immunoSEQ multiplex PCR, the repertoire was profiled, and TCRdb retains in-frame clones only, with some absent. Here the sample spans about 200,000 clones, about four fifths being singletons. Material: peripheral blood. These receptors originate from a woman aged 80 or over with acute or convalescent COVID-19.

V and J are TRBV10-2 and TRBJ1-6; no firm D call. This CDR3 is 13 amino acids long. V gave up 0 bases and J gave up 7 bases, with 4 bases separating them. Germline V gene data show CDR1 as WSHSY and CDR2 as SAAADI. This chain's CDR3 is CASSESRNSPLHF. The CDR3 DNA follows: TGCGCCAGCAGTGAGTCTCGGAATTCACCCCTCCACTTT.

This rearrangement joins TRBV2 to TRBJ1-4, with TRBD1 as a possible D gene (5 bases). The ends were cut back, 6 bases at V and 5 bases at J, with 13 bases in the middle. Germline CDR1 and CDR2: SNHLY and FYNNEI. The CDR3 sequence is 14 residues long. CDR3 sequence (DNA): TGTGCCAGCAGCAGGGTAACGGAGAATGAAAAACTGTTTTTT. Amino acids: CASSRVTENEKLFF.

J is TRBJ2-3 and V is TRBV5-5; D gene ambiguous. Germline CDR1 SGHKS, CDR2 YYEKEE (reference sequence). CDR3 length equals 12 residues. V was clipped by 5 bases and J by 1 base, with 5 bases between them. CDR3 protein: CASSPGTDTQYF. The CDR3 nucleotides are TGTGCCAGCAGTCCCGGCACAGATACGCAGTATTTT.

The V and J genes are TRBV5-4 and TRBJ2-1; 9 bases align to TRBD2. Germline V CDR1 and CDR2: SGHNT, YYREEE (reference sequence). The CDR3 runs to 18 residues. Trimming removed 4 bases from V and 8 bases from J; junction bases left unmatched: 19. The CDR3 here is CASSPKSPGLARVDEQFF. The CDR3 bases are TGTGCCAGCAGCCCTAAATCGCCTGGACTAGCGCGGGTGGATGAGCAGTTCTTC. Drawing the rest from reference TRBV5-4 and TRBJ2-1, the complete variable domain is ETGVTQSPTHLIKTRGQQVTLRCSSQSGHNTVSWYQQALGQGPQFIFQYYREEENGRGNFPPRFSGLQFPNYSSELNVNALELDDSALYLCASSPKSPGLARVDEQFFGPGTRLTVL.

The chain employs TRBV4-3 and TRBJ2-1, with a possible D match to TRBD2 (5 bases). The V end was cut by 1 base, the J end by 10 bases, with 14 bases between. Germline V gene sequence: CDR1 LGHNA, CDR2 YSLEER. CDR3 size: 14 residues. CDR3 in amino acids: CASSQGRGGGEQFF. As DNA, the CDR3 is TGCGCCAGCAGCCAAGGGAGAGGCGGAGGAGAGCAGTTCTTC.

CDR3 sequence: CSVAETDTQYF. The CDR3 DNA is TGCAGCGTAGCGGAGACAGATACGCAGTATTTT. This chain connects TRBV29-1 to TRBJ2-3, with a weak D call TRBD2 (5 bases). The germline V gene encodes CDR1 SQVTM and CDR2 ANQGSEA. V was clipped by 6 bases and J by 3 bases, with 7 bases between them. The CDR3 covers 11 residues.

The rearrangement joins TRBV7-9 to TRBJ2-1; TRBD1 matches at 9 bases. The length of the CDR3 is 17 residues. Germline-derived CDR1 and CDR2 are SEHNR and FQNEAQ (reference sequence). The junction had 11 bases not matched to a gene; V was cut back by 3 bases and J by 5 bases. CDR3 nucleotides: TGTGCCAGCAGCTTCTTACAGGGACAGGGAGGGGACAATGAGCAGTTCTTC. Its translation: CASSFLQGQGGDNEQFF.

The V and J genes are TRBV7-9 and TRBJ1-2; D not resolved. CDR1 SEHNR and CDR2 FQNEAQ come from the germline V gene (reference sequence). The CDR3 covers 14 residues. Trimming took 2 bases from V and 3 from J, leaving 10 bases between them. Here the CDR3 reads CASSLPTPYYGYTF. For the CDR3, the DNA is TGTGCCAGCAGCTTACCCACACCATACTATGGCTACACCTTC.

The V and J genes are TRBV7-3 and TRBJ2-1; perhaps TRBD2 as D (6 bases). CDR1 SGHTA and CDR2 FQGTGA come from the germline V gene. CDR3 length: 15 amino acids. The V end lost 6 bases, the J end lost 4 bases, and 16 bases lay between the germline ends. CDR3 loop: CASSSSVGIYNEQFF. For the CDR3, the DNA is TGTGCCAGCAGTTCTAGCGTAGGTATATACAATGAGCAGTTCTTC. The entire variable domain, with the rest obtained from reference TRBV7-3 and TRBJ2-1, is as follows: GAGVSQTPSNKVTEKGKYVELRCDPISGHTALYWYRQSLGQGPEFLIYFQGTGAADDSGLPNDRFFAVRPEGSVSTLKIQRTERGDSAVYLCASSSSVGIYNEQFFGPGTRLTVL.

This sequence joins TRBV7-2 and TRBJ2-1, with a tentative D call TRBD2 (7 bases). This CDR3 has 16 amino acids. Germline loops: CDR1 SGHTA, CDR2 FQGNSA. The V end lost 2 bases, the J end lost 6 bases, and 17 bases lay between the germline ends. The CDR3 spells CASSLRQGRGGNEQFF. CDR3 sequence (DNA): TGTGCCAGCAGCTTACGCCAGGGGAGGGGTGGCAATGAGCAGTTCTTC.

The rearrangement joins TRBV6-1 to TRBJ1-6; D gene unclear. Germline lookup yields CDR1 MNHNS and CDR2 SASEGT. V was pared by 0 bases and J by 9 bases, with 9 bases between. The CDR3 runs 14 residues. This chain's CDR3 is CASSEAAGGSPLHF. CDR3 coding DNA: TGTGCCAGCAGTGAAGCGGCGGGCGGTTCACCCCTCCACTTT.

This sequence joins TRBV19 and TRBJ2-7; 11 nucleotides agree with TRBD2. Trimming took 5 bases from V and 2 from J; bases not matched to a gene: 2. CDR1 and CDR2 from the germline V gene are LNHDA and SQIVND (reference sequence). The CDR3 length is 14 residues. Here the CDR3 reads CASSHSGRAYEQYF. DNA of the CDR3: TGTGCCAGTAGTCATAGCGGGAGGGCCTACGAGCAGTACTTC.

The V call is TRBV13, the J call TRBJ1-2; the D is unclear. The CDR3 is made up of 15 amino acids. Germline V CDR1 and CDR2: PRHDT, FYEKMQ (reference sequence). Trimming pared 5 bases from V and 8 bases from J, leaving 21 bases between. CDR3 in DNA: TGTGCCAGCAGCCGTCGGGAACGGTACGAGGAGGGCTACACCTTC. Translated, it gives CASSRRERYEEGYTF.

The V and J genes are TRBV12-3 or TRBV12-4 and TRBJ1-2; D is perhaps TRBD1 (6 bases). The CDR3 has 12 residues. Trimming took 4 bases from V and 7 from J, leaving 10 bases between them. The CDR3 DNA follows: TGTGCCAGCAGTTCCGACAGGCTTGGCTACACCTTC. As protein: CASSSDRLGYTF.

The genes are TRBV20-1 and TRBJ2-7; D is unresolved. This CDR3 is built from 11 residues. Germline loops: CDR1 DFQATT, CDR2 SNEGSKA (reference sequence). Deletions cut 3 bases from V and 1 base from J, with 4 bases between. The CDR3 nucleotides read TGCAGTGCTAGTCGTTCCTACGAGCAGTACTTC. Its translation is CSASRSYEQYF.

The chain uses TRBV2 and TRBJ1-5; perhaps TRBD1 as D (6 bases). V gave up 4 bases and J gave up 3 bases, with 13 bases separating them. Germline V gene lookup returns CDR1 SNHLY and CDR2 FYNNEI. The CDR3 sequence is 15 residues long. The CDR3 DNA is TGTGCCAGCAGTGGTCAGGGGCTCTACAATCAGCCCCAGCATTTT. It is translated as CASSGQGLYNQPQHF. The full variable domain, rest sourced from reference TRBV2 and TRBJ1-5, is EPEVTQTPSHQVTQMGQEVILRCVPISNHLYFYWYRQILGQKVEFLVSFYNNEISEKSEIFDDQFSVERPDGSNFTLKIRSTKLEDSAMYFCASSGQGLYNQPQHFGDGTRLSIL.

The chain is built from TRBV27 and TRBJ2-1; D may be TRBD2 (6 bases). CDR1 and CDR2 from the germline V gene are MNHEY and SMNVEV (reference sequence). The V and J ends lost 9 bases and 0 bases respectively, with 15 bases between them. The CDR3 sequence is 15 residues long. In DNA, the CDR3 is TGTGCCAGTACTCAACTCGGGAGCTCCTACAATGAGCAGTTCTTC. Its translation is CASTQLGSSYNEQFF.

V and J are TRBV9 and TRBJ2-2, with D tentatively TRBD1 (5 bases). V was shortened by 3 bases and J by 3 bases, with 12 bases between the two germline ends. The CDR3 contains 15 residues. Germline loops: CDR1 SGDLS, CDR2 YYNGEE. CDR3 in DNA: TGTGCCAGCAGCGGACCCTTGACAGACACCGGGGAGCTGTTTTTT. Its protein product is CASSGPLTDTGELFF.

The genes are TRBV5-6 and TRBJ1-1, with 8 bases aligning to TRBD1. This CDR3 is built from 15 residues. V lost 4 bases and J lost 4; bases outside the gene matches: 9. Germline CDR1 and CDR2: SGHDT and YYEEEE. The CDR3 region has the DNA TGTGCCAGCAGCGTAACCTTTGGACAGGGCACTGAAGCTTTCTTT. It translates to CASSVTFGQGTEAFF. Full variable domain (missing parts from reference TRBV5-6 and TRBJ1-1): DAGVTQSPTHLIKTRGQQVTLRCSPKSGHDTVSWYQQALGQGPQFIFQYYEEEERQRGNFPDRFSGHQFPNYSSELNVNALLLGDSALYLCASSVTFGQGTEAFFGQGTRLTVV.

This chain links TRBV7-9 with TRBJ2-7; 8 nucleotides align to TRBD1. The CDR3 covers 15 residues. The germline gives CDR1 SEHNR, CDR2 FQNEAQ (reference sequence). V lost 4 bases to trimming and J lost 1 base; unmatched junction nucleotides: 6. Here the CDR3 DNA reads TGTGCCAGCAGCTCCCACCAGGGGGCTTCCTACGAGCAGTACTTC. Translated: CASSSHQGASYEQYF.

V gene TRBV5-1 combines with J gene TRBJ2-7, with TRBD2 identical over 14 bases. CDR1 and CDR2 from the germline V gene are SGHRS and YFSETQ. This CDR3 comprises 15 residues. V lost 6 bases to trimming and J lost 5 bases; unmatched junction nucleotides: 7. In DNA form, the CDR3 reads TGCGCCAGCAAGTACACGGGACTAGCGGGAGACGAGCAGTACTTC. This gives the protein CASKYTGLAGDEQYF.

The CDR3: CASSLAAGASTDTQYF. The CDR3 nucleotides are TGTGCCAGCAGCTTAGCGGCGGGGGCTAGCACAGATACGCAGTATTTT. The rearrangement links TRBV7-8 to TRBJ2-3; tentatively, D is TRBD2 (7 bases). The CDR3 is 16 amino acids. Deletions cut 0 bases from V and 0 bases from J, with 10 bases between. Looked up from germline, CDR1 is SGHVS and CDR2 is FQNEAQ. The full variable domain, its missing parts supplied by reference TRBV7-8 and TRBJ2-3, is GAGVSQSPRYKVAKRGQDVALRCDPISGHVSLFWYQQALGQGPEFLTYFQNEAQLDKSGLPSDRFFAERPEGSVSTLKIQRTQQEDSAVYLCASSLAAGASTDTQYFGPGTRLTVL.

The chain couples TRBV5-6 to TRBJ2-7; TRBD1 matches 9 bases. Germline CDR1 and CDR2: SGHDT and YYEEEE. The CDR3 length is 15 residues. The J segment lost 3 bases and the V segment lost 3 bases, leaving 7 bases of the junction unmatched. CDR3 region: CASSSTGQGDYEQYF. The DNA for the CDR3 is TGTGCCAGCAGCTCCACGGGACAGGGAGACTACGAGCAGTACTTC.

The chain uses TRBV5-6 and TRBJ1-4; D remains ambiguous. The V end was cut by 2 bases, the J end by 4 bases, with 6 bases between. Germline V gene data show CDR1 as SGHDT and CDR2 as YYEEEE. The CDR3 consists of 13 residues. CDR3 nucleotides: TGTGCCAGCAGCTTCGGGTTTAATGAAAAACTGTTTTTT. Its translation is CASSFGFNEKLFF.

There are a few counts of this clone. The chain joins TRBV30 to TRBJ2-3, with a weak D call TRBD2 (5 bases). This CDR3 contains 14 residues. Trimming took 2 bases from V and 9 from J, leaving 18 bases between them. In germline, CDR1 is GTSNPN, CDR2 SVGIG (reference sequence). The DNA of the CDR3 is TGTGCCTGGAGTTCAGGACTCCCGTTGGACACGCAGTATTTT. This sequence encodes CAWSSGLPLDTQYF.

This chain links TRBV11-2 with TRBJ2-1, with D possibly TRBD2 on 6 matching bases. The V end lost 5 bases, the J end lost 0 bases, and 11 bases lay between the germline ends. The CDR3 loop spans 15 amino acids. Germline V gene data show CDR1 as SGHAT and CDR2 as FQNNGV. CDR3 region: CASSGGLSSYNEQFF. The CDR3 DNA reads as TGTGCCAGCAGCGGGGGACTGTCCTCCTACAATGAGCAGTTCTTC.

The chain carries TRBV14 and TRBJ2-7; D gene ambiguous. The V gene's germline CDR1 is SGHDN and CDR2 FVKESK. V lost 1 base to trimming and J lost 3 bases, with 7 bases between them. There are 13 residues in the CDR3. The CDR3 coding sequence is TGTGCCAGCAGCCAAGGTCTCGGCTACGAGCAGTACTTC. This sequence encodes CASSQGLGYEQYF.